The clone carrying this T cell receptor (beta chain) was counted many times. Its specificity is unknown. Germline assignment: CDR1 SGHDT and CDR2 YYEEEE. The V end was cut by 4 bases, the J end by 4 bases, with 9 bases between. This CDR3 is 12 amino acids long. The entry originates in a study of molecular identifiers for immune sequencing clone quantification. Notes on the study in general: In CMV-specific effectors, clones above 20 copies held over 97% of molecules; naive, under 1%.

MiXCR, run by TCRdb on the PCR reads, gives a single entry per CDR3 protein. The sample lists hundreds of thousands of distinct CDR3 sequences, about a quarter occurring once. This receptor was obtained from a human donor in good health. Some libraries in this study had Jurkat cell RNA spiked in. V usage is TRBV5-6 and J usage is TRBJ2-7, with D uncertain. Input material: naive CD8+ T cells from blood, with Jurkat cell RNA spiked in. Subset noted: FACS-sorted CD8+CD4-CCR7+CD45RA+ naive T cells. CDR3 bases: TGTGCCAGCAGCCGCGACGTATACGAGCAGTACTTC. This translates into CASSRDVYEQYF.